Listed below are T cell receptor beta chains from one sample, sequenced in a study of blood T cell repertoires in COVID-19. Clones were read by immunoSEQ multiplex PCR, and TCRdb kept only the in-frame ones, dropping some. The repertoire holds some 160,000 clones, almost 85% seen once, with 2.5% to 3% in the top ten. The specimen sequenced was peripheral blood. Receptors originate from a woman of 80 years or more with COVID-19, enrolled during active disease. Both conserved end residues are part of each CDR3. The D gene is left open where the match is weak. Not all rows give a size; the values are once, few, many and, for expanded clones, a class.

clone_size: -
j_call: TRBJ1-6
d_call: -
v_call: TRBV27
cdr3_nt: TGTGCCAGCAGCTTACCCCCCCATGAGAGCCATAACCGGAGTAGAAATTCACCCCTCCACTTT
cdr3_aa: CASSLPPHESHNRSRNSPLHF

clone_size: few
j_call: TRBJ2-7
d_call: TRBD1
v_call: TRBV3-1/TRBV3-2
cdr3_nt: TGTGCCAGCAAATGGACAGGGACCTACGAGCAGTACTTC
cdr3_aa: CASKWTGTYEQYF

clone_size: -
j_call: TRBJ2-7
d_call: TRBD1
v_call: TRBV4-1
cdr3_nt: TGCGCCAGCAGCCAACCCCGGGACAGGGGGCACGAGCAGTACTTC
cdr3_aa: CASSQPRDRGHEQYF

clone_size: few
j_call: TRBJ1-6
d_call: -
v_call: TRBV12-3/TRBV12-4
cdr3_nt: TGTGCCAGCAGTTTAGAATCGGTCTCACCCCTCCACTTT
cdr3_aa: CASSLESVSPLHF

clone_size: -
j_call: TRBJ2-1
d_call: TRBD2
v_call: TRBV5-1
cdr3_nt: TGCGCCAGCAGCGGGACTAGCGGGATATACAATGAGCAGTTCTTC
cdr3_aa: CASSGTSGIYNEQFF

clone_size: -
j_call: TRBJ2-1
d_call: TRBD2
v_call: TRBV15
cdr3_nt: TGTGCCACCAGCAGAGATCGTCCGCGGGGGGACTACAATGAGCAGTTCTTC
cdr3_aa: CATSRDRPRGDYNEQFF

clone_size: -
j_call: TRBJ2-5
d_call: -
v_call: TRBV5-1
cdr3_nt: TGCGCCAGCAGCTTGGGGTCAGTCCAAGAGACCCAGTACTTC
cdr3_aa: CASSLGSVQETQYF

clone_size: -
j_call: TRBJ1-2
d_call: TRBD1
v_call: TRBV25-1
cdr3_nt: TGTGCCAGCAGTTATCGCGGGACAGTGACAGGCTACACCTTC
cdr3_aa: CASSYRGTVTGYTF

clone_size: -
j_call: TRBJ2-6
d_call: -
v_call: TRBV5-1
cdr3_nt: TGCGCCAGCAGCTCCGTAGGGGGATCTGGGGCCAACGTCCTGACTTTC
cdr3_aa: CASSSVGGSGANVLTF

clone_size: -
j_call: TRBJ1-1
d_call: TRBD1
v_call: TRBV6-5
cdr3_nt: TGTGCCAGCAGCCGGGACAGGTTGAACACTGAAGCTTTCTTT
cdr3_aa: CASSRDRLNTEAFF

clone_size: once
j_call: TRBJ1-2
d_call: TRBD1
v_call: TRBV18
cdr3_nt: TGTGCCAGCTCACCTGGGACAGCCAACTATGGCTACACCTTC
cdr3_aa: CASSPGTANYGYTF

clone_size: -
j_call: TRBJ2-1
d_call: -
v_call: TRBV21-1
cdr3_nt: TGTGCCAGCAGCAAAGGCCTAGCGGGAGTAGGGGATGAGCAGTTCTTC
cdr3_aa: CASSKGLAGVGDEQFF

clone_size: -
j_call: TRBJ2-1
d_call: -
v_call: TRBV14
cdr3_nt: TGTGCCAGCAGCCAAGATTTGGTCCCCGGTTCTGAGCAGTTCTTC
cdr3_aa: CASSQDLVPGSEQFF

clone_size: -
j_call: TRBJ2-7
d_call: -
v_call: TRBV5-1
cdr3_nt: TGCGCCAGCAGCTTGGTCCTCGGACAGACCTACGAGCAGTACTTC
cdr3_aa: CASSLVLGQTYEQYF

clone_size: -
j_call: TRBJ2-1
d_call: -
v_call: TRBV28
cdr3_nt: TGTGCCAGCAGTTTATGGACACAGGGAGGGGGTGAGCAGTTCTTC
cdr3_aa: CASSLWTQGGGEQFF

clone_size: -
j_call: TRBJ2-1
d_call: TRBD1
v_call: TRBV5-1
cdr3_nt: TGCGCCAGCAGCCCCCGGGACAGGGGCAATGAGCAGTTCTTC
cdr3_aa: CASSPRDRGNEQFF

clone_size: few
j_call: TRBJ1-2
d_call: TRBD1
v_call: TRBV5-8
cdr3_nt: TGTGCCAGCAGCTTCAGGGGGCGAGGCTACACCTTC
cdr3_aa: CASSFRGRGYTF

clone_size: -
j_call: TRBJ2-7
d_call: TRBD2
v_call: TRBV27
cdr3_nt: TGTGCCAGCAGTTTATCGGGGACTAGCAGATCCTACGAGCAGTACTTC
cdr3_aa: CASSLSGTSRSYEQYF

clone_size: -
j_call: TRBJ1-1
d_call: TRBD1
v_call: TRBV18
cdr3_nt: TGTGCCAGCTCACCACCGGGACAGGGCGGCACTGAAGCTTTCTTT
cdr3_aa: CASSPPGQGGTEAFF

clone_size: -
j_call: TRBJ2-7
d_call: -
v_call: TRBV5-1
cdr3_nt: TGCGCCAGCAGCTCCCCAGGTACCCTCTCCTACGAGCAGTACTTC
cdr3_aa: CASSSPGTLSYEQYF

clone_size: -
j_call: TRBJ2-7
d_call: TRBD2
v_call: TRBV3-1/TRBV3-2
cdr3_nt: TGTGCCAGCAGCCTGACTAGCGGTTCCTACGAGCAGTACTTC
cdr3_aa: CASSLTSGSYEQYF

clone_size: once
j_call: TRBJ1-4
d_call: TRBD1
v_call: TRBV27
cdr3_nt: TGTGCCAGCACTCGACAGGGGGGGAATGAAAAACTGTTTTTT
cdr3_aa: CASTRQGGNEKLFF

clone_size: -
j_call: TRBJ1-3
d_call: TRBD1
v_call: TRBV3-1/TRBV3-2
cdr3_nt: TGTGCCAGCAGCCACAGGACAGGAGTCTCTGGAAACACCATATATTTT
cdr3_aa: CASSHRTGVSGNTIYF

clone_size: -
j_call: TRBJ2-7
d_call: TRBD2
v_call: TRBV10-3
cdr3_nt: TGTGCCATCAGCTTAGCGGGAGCCCCCTACGAGCAGTACTTC
cdr3_aa: CAISLAGAPYEQYF

clone_size: -
j_call: TRBJ1-6
d_call: -
v_call: TRBV3-1/TRBV3-2
cdr3_nt: TGTGCCAGCAGCCGGGGCGGGGTTTCCAATTCACCCCTCCACTTT
cdr3_aa: CASSRGGVSNSPLHF

clone_size: -
j_call: TRBJ2-7
d_call: TRBD1
v_call: TRBV5-1
cdr3_nt: TGCGCCAGCAGCTCCCCGGGACAGGGGACCTACGAGCAGTACTTC
cdr3_aa: CASSSPGQGTYEQYF

clone_size: -
j_call: TRBJ1-5
d_call: -
v_call: TRBV10-3
cdr3_nt: TGTGCCATCAGTGAGCAGGGCGTCGATCAGCCCCAGCATTTT
cdr3_aa: CAISEQGVDQPQHF

clone_size: -
j_call: TRBJ1-5
d_call: -
v_call: TRBV3-1/TRBV3-2
cdr3_nt: TGTGCCAGCAGCCAAGGCCGACTCAATAGCAATCAGCCCCAGCATTTT
cdr3_aa: CASSQGRLNSNQPQHF

clone_size: -
j_call: TRBJ2-2
d_call: -
v_call: TRBV5-4
cdr3_nt: TGTGCCAGCAGCACGGGACAGAACACCGGGGAGCTGTTTTTT
cdr3_aa: CASSTGQNTGELFF